Shown below are 7 T cell receptor beta chains from a single sample sequenced in a study of regulatory T cells in long-lasting Graves disease. Time point: persistent/refractory GD, antithyroid drugs over 5 years with positive TRAb. RNA isolated from PBMCs was used to make the TCR library. Library construction for TCR beta used iRepertoire HTBI primers and Arm-PCR of CDR3 regions. TCRdb fed the multiplex PCR reads into MiXCR, producing one record per CDR3 protein. This sample has a few hundred thousand distinct CDR3 sequences; roughly 21% occur once, and the top ten carry around an eighth. The sequenced sample was peripheral blood mononuclear cells (PBMCs), obtained when the disease was refractory, from a patient treated with antithyroid drugs. These receptors were obtained from a female donor with Graves disease.

About this clonotype: The missing conserved phenylalanine or tryptophan at the end of this CDR3 makes a read error likely. The chain links TRBV27 to TRBJ2-7; possibly TRBD2 for D (6 bases). Trimming stripped 10 bases from V and 4 bases from J, with 17 bases between. Per the germline V gene, CDR1 is MNHEY and CDR2 is SMNVEV (reference sequence). CDR3 size: 13 residues. CDR3 region: CATGYGGRYEQYS. The CDR3 nucleotides read TGTGCCACTGGTTATGGGGGGAGGTACGAGCAGTACTCC.

The chain carries TRBV29-1 and TRBJ2-7, with a possible D match to TRBD2 (7 bases). The CDR3 loop spans 16 amino acids. Per germline, CDR1 SQVTM and CDR2 ANQGSEA. The V end lost 2 bases, the J end lost 3 bases, and 20 bases lay between the germline ends. Here the CDR3 DNA reads TGCAGCGTTGAAAGGGCAGGGGAGGGGGAGGACTACGAGCAGTACTTC. Translated, it gives CSVERAGEGEDYEQYF.

This clonotype has a handful of counts. The V and J genes are TRBV28 and TRBJ2-6; the D is unclear. V was trimmed by 0 bases and J by 1 base, leaving 10 bases between them. CDR1 MDHEN and CDR2 SYDVKM come from the germline V gene. The CDR3 has 17 residues. The CDR3 loop is CASSLWRRTSGANVLTF. The CDR3 DNA is TGTGCCAGCAGTTTATGGAGGCGTACATCTGGGGCCAACGTCCTGACTTTC.

The chain recombines TRBV10-3 with TRBJ1-2; a weak D match, TRBD1 (6 bases). Trimming left V 7 bases short and J 1 base short, with 10 bases between. Germline V gives CDR1 ENHRY, CDR2 SYGVKD. The CDR3 is made up of 13 amino acids. This chain's CDR3 is CAIMDSYNYGYTF. The CDR3 DNA follows: TGTGCCATCATGGACAGCTATAACTATGGCTACACCTTC.

This clonotype turned up a few times. J is TRBJ1-1 and V is TRBV5-1; a possible D gene is TRBD1 (5 bases). CDR3 length equals 14 residues. V was trimmed by 6 bases and J by 4 bases, leaving 16 bases between them. CDR1 and CDR2 from the germline V gene are SGHRS and YFSETQ. DNA for the CDR3: TGCGCCAGCACCCTCGAGGGGTCGGGCACTGAAGCTTTCTTT. Amino acids: CASTLEGSGTEAFF. The whole variable domain, filled in from reference TRBV5-1 and TRBJ1-1, reads KAGVTQTPRYLIKTRGQQVTLSCSPISGHRSVSWYQQTPGQGLQFLFEYFSETQRNKGNFPGRFSGRQFSNSRSEMNVSTLELGDSALYLCASTLEGSGTEAFFGQGTRLTVV.

CDR3 in amino acids: CASSPGTSGGSEQYF. The CDR3 coding sequence is TGTGCCAGCAGTCCCGGGACTAGCGGGGGCAGTGAGCAGTACTTC. This sequence joins TRBV28 and TRBJ2-5, with TRBD2 matching 14 bases. Trimming at V came to 5 bases and at J to 11 bases, leaving 10 bases not matched to a gene. Germline V CDR1 and CDR2: MDHEN, SYDVKM. This CDR3 has 15 residues.

In its sample, this clonotype was seen many times. The chain couples TRBV28 to TRBJ2-5, with 15 bases fitting TRBD2. This CDR3 is 19 amino acids long. V was clipped by 3 bases and J by 5 bases; unmatched bases: 13. CDR1 is MDHEN and CDR2 is SYDVKM in the germline V gene. CDR3 residues: CASSFYSAGTSGRWETQYF. The CDR3 nucleotides read TGTGCCAGCAGTTTTTATTCCGCCGGGACTAGCGGGAGGTGGGAGACCCAGTACTTC. Full variable domain (missing parts from reference TRBV28 and TRBJ2-5): DVKVTQSSRYLVKRTGEKVFLECVQDMDHENMFWYRQDPGLGLRLIYFSYDVKMKEKGDIPEGYSVSREKKERFSLILESASTNQTSMYLCASSFYSAGTSGRWETQYFGPGTRLLVL.